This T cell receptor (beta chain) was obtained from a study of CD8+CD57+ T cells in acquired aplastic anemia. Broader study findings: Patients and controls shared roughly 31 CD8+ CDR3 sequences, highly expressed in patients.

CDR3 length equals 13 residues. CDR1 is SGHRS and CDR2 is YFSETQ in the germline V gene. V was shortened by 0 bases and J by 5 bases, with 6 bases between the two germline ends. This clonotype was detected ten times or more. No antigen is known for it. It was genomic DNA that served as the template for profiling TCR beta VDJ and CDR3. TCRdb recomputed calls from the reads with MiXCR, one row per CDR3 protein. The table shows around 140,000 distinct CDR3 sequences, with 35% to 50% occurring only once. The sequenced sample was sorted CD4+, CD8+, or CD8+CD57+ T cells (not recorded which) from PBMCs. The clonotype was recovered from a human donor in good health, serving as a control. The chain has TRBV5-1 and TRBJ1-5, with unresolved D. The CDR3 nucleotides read TGCGCCAGCAGCTTGGACGAATATCAGCCCCAGCATTTT. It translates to CASSLDEYQPQHF.